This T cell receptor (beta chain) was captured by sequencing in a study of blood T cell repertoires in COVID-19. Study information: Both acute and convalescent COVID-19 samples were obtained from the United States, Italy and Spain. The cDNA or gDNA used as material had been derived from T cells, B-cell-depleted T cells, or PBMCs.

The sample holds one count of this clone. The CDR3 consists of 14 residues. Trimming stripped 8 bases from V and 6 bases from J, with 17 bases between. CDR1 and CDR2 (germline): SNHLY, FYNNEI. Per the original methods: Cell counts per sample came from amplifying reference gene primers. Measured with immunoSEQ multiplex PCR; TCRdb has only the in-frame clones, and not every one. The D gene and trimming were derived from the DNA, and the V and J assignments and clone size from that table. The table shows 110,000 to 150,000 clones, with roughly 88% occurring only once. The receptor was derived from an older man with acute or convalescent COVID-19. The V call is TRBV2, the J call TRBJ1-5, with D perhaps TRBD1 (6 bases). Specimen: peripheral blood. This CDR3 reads CASATGLRSQPQHF. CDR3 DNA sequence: TGTGCCAGCGCCACAGGGTTGAGGAGTCAGCCCCAGCATTTT. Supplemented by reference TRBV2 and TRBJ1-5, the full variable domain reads EPEVTQTPSHQVTQMGQEVILRCVPISNHLYFYWYRQILGQKVEFLVSFYNNEISEKSEIFDDQFSVERPDGSNFTLKIRSTKLEDSAMYFCASATGLRSQPQHFGDGTRLSIL.